The present entry profiles one T cell receptor beta chain with its context. The source of the sample is a study of blood T cell repertoires in COVID-19. The trim removed 4 bases at V and 4 bases at J, leaving 9 bases unmatched. There are 15 residues in the CDR3. Per the study methods: By means of reference gene primer amplification, nucleated cell counts were estimated. Data came from immunoSEQ multiplex PCR; TCRdb stores just in-frame clones and leaves some out. Clone size and the V and J calls come from that table; the DNA yielded D and trimming. The top ten hold about 2% of the sample, which has 200,000 to 250,000 clones, around 86% seen once.

The rearrangement joins TRBV23-1 to TRBJ2-7, with 8 bases identical to TRBD1. TRBV23-1 is annotated as an ORF whose role is uncertain. Sequencing was carried out using peripheral blood. The sequence derives from a man aged 25-45 years who had recovered from COVID-19. The chain's CDR3 is CASSPDGQGMYEQYV. The CDR3 region has the DNA TGCGCCAGCAGTCCGGACGGACAGGGTATGTACGAGCAGTACGTC.